These T cell receptor beta chains were read from a single sample in a study of CD8 T cells in ankylosing spondylitis. TCRdb re-called the 5' RACE reads through MiXCR, storing one row per CDR3 protein. The sample lists about 240,000 distinct CDR3 sequences, approximately 8% occurring once. The specimen sequenced was blood, either unsorted or a sorted T cell fraction (not recorded which). The receptor source for this set is a female donor with ankylosing spondylitis or in good health (not recorded which). The conserved cysteine and the conserved F or W are not part of the CDR3 here. A D gene is named only where the DNA matches it firmly.

>TRBV20-1|TRBJ2-6|NA
SATRSGANVLT
>TRBV3-1|TRBJ2-5|NA
ASSQGYSENQY
>TRBV5-4|TRBJ1-1|NA
ASSLETRAVNTEAF
>TRBV20-1|TRBJ2-3|TRBD2
SAPGLAGGPSRGDTQY
>TRBV20-1|TRBJ2-7|NA
SARRPTDYEQY
>TRBV6-5|TRBJ2-3|NA
ASSYSKGSDTQY
>TRBV7-2|TRBJ1-1|NA
ASSLQGGTEAF
>TRBV5-1|TRBJ2-5|NA
ASSLALGLKTQY
>TRBV4-3|TRBJ2-1|TRBD2
ASSQDPGGRTQF
>TRBV7-2|TRBJ1-1|NA
ASSFAGSEAF
>TRBV27|TRBJ2-5|TRBD2
ASRTFSGQETQY
>TRBV12-3/TRBV12-4|TRBJ2-5|NA
ASSLSRQETQY
>TRBV5-6|TRBJ1-1|NA
ASSFGGLRAF
>TRBV6-5|TRBJ1-1|NA
ASSSLTVPEAF
>TRBV30|TRBJ2-1|NA
AWSGRDEQF